Below, one T cell receptor beta chain is given with its context. This sample was included in a study of blood T cell repertoires in COVID-19. Study context: Samples representing acute and convalescent COVID-19 were sourced from the United States, Italy and Spain. T cells, B-cell-depleted T cells, or PBMCs provided the cDNA or gDNA that served as material.

CDR3 length: 14 residues. The germline CDR1 and CDR2 sequences are SGHTA and FQGNSA. Between the trimmed V and J ends, which lost 3 bases and 4 bases, there was a span of 12 bases. Study processing details: From reference gene primer amplification, estimates of nucleated cell counts were derived. Clones were sequenced by immunoSEQ multiplex PCR, and TCRdb holds only the in-frame ones, with some missing. From that table come the V and J calls and clone size; the DNA was used to work out D and trimming. The repertoire includes some 130,000 clones, 70% to 80% of them detected once, and roughly 9.8% sits in the top ten.

The source of this sequence is a man aged 55 to 70 who had recovered from COVID-19. The sample was peripheral blood. The V call is TRBV7-2, the J call TRBJ1-2, with D possibly TRBD1 on 5 matching bases. This CDR3 is CASSLQGGGYGYTF. Written as DNA, the CDR3 is TGTGCCAGCAGCTTGCAGGGAGGAGGCTATGGCTACACCTTC. Filled out from reference TRBV7-2 and TRBJ1-2, the complete variable domain reads GAGVSQSPSNKVTEKGKDVELRCDPISGHTALYWYRQSLGQGLEFLIYFQGNSAPDKSGLPSDRFSAERTGGSVSTLTIQRTQQEDSAVYLCASSLQGGGYGYTFGSGTRLTVV.